One and the same sample provided the 5 T cell receptor beta chains below, sequenced in a study of PD-L1 blockade in urothelial cancer. Libraries were prepared by immunoSEQ multiplex PCR; TCRdb keeps only in-frame clonotypes and omits some of them. The table includes roughly 62,000 clones, around 80% detected once. Sequenced here: PBMCs, sampled around atezolizumab (anti-PD-L1) treatment. These receptor sequences come from a man between 65 and 79 years old with urothelial cancer.

J is TRBJ1-2 and V is TRBV7-9, with D tentatively TRBD1 (6 bases). In germline, CDR1 is SEHNR, CDR2 FQNEAQ (reference sequence). CDR3 size: 15 residues. The V end was cut by 4 bases, the J end by 8 bases, with 20 bases between. For the CDR3, the DNA is TGTGCCAGCAGCTCATCCTTGACAGGCCTTCTGGGCTACACCTTC. This gives the protein CASSSSLTGLLGYTF.

V gene TRBV10-3 combines with J gene TRBJ2-5; D might be TRBD2 (6 bases). CDR3 length: 14 amino acids. CDR1 and CDR2 (germline): ENHRY, SYGVKD. Trimming shortened V by 3 bases and J by 5 bases, and 13 bases separated the two germline ends. The CDR3 DNA reads TGTGCCATCAGTGAAGGGCTAGCGCCGGAGACCCAGTACTTC. The encoded protein is CAISEGLAPETQYF.

The chain employs TRBV6-1 and TRBJ2-7, with D unresolved. This CDR3 region has 11 residues. Per the germline V gene, CDR1 is MNHNS and CDR2 is SASEGT. The V gene lost 3 bases and the J gene lost 3 bases, with 3 bases spanning the gap. The CDR3 DNA follows: TGTGCCAGCAGTGACCGCTACGAGCAGTACTTC. The encoded protein is CASSDRYEQYF.

A note on this clone: Within the sample, other DNA sequences also encode this same CDR3. The rearrangement joins TRBV5-1 to TRBJ2-5; no clear D. The CDR3 runs 14 residues. Trimming removed 2 bases at V and 0 bases at J, with 8 bases between. Germline lookup yields CDR1 SGHRS and CDR2 YFSETQ. Written as DNA, the CDR3 is TGCGCCAGCAGCTTAGCGACCAACCAAGAGACCCAGTACTTC. Its translation: CASSLATNQETQYF. Together with reference TRBV5-1 and TRBJ2-5, the CDR3 gives the full variable domain: KAGVTQTPRYLIKTRGQQVTLSCSPISGHRSVSWYQQTPGQGLQFLFEYFSETQRNKGNFPGRFSGRQFSNSRSEMNVSTLELGDSALYLCASSLATNQETQYFGPGTRLLVL.

CDR3 nucleotide sequence: TGTGCCAGTAGTATTAGAGGCCGGGAGAACACCGGGGAGCTGTTTTTT. This gives the protein CASSIRGRENTGELFF. The gene calls are TRBV19 and TRBJ2-2, with D possibly being TRBD2 (5 bases). Trimming took 3 bases from V and 1 from J, leaving 12 bases between them. The CDR3 contains 16 residues. CDR1 is LNHDA and CDR2 is SQIVND in the germline V gene (reference sequence). The full variable domain, with the rest looked up from reference TRBV19 and TRBJ2-2, is DGGITQSPKYLFRKEGQNVTLSCEQNLNHDAMYWYRQDPGQGLRLIYYSQIVNDFQKGDIAEGYSVSREKKESFPLTVTSAQKNPTAFYLCASSIRGRENTGELFFGEGSRLTVL.